Presented here are 3 T cell receptor beta chains from one specimen sequenced in a study of blood T cell repertoires in COVID-19. Profiled with immunoSEQ multiplex PCR; TCRdb holds only in-frame clones, not every one. The sample includes 150,000 or so clones, 65% to 90% of them seen just once. The sample consisted of peripheral blood. The receptors originated from a woman aged 50 to 60 with acute or convalescent COVID-19.

The V call is TRBV3-1 (or the pseudogene TRBV3-2), the J call TRBJ1-2, with a tentative D call TRBD1 (6 bases). V shed 6 bases and J shed 1 base, with 15 bases lying between them. The CDR3 is 15 amino acids. CDR1 and CDR2 from the germline V gene are LGHDT and YNNKEL (reference sequence). CDR3 residues: CASRGLSDSNYGYTF. The CDR3 nucleotides are TGTGCCAGCAGGGGACTATCGGACAGTAACTATGGCTACACCTTC.

The chain recombines TRBV5-1 with TRBJ1-1; TRBD1 is a possible D gene (6 bases). The CDR3 is 14 residues long. From germline, CDR1 is SGHRS and CDR2 YFSETQ. Between the trimmed V and J ends, which lost 0 bases and 5 bases, there was a span of 11 bases. CDR3 in DNA: TGCGCCAGCAGCTTGGGCGGGGGCGAAACTGAAGCTTTCTTT. Translation: CASSLGGGETEAFF. Using reference TRBV5-1 and TRBJ1-1 for the parts outside the CDR3, the full variable domain is KAGVTQTPRYLIKTRGQQVTLSCSPISGHRSVSWYQQTPGQGLQFLFEYFSETQRNKGNFPGRFSGRQFSNSRSEMNVSTLELGDSALYLCASSLGGGETEAFFGQGTRLTVV.

This chain uses TRBV15 with TRBJ2-1; 9 bases match TRBD1. This CDR3 has 16 amino acids. Unmatched junction bases numbered 10, after V lost 3 bases and J lost 7 bases. CDR1 is LNHNV and CDR2 is YYDKDF in the germline V gene (reference sequence). CDR3 amino acids: CATSSVLGQGRNEQFF. CDR3 nucleotide sequence: TGTGCCACCAGCAGCGTCCTGGGACAGGGTCGGAATGAGCAGTTCTTC.